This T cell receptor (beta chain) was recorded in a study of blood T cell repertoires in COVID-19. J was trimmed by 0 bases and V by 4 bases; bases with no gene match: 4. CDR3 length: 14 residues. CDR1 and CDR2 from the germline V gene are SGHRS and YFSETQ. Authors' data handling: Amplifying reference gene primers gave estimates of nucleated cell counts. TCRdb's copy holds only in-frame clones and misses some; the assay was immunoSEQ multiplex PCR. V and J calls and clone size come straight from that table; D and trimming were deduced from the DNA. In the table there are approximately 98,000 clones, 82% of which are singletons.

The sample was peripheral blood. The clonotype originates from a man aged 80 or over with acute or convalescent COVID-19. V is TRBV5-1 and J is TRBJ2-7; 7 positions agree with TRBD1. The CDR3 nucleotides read TGCGCCAGCAGCACAGGGGTGACCTCCTACGAGCAGTACTTC. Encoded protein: CASSTGVTSYEQYF.